Listed below are T cell receptor beta chains from one sample, sequenced in a study of cytomegalovirus exposure and HLA in healthy donors. Profiled with immunoSEQ multiplex PCR; TCRdb holds only in-frame clones, not every one. This table holds approximately 170,000 clones, less than 85% found once. The sequencing sample was made of PBMCs. Receptor source: a man aged 18-30 years in good health and CMV-seropositive. The CDR3 runs from the conserved cysteine through the conserved F or W. Fields, in order: V gene, D gene, clone size, J gene, CDR3 protein, CDR3 DNA. A D gene is named only where the DNA matches it firmly. For some rows the clone size is stated as once, few or many, or as a class when expanded; others skip it.

TRBV11-3	TRBD1	.	TRBJ2-3	CASNVRDRGRDTQYF	TGTGCCAGCAACGTAAGGGACAGGGGTAGGGATACGCAGTATTTT
TRBV20-1	TRBD1	few	TRBJ1-1	CSAQGAEAFF	TGCAGTGCTCAGGGGGCTGAAGCTTTCTTT
TRBV7-3	TRBD2	once	TRBJ2-5	CASSEASGSGTQYF	TGTGCCAGCAGCGAGGCTAGCGGGAGCGGGACCCAGTACTTC
TRBV18	.	.	TRBJ1-5	CASSPEEGPQHF	TGTGCCAGCTCACCAGAGGAGGGGCCCCAGCATTTT
TRBV5-1	TRBD2	.	TRBJ2-3	CASRVRGGSTDTQYF	TGCGCCAGCAGGGTTAGGGGAGGGAGCACAGATACGCAGTATTTT
TRBV4-2	.	.	TRBJ2-2	CASSGWFGELFF	TGTGCCAGCAGCGGCTGGTTCGGGGAGCTGTTTTTT
TRBV18	.	.	TRBJ1-5	CASSRAANQPQHF	TGTGCCAGCTCACGGGCAGCTAATCAGCCCCAGCATTTT
TRBV28	TRBD1	.	TRBJ1-5	CASSLQQGNQPQHF	TGTGCCAGCAGTTTACAACAGGGGAATCAGCCCCAGCATTTT
TRBV6-6	TRBD1	.	TRBJ1-3	CASRTGAGNTIYF	TGTGCCAGCCGGACAGGGGCAGGAAACACCATATATTTT
TRBV2	TRBD1	once	TRBJ1-2	CASRRTGDTTNYGYTF	TGTGCCAGCAGGAGGACAGGGGACACGACTAACTATGGCTACACCTTC
TRBV4-2	TRBD2	medium-sized	TRBJ2-7	CASSPGLAAYEQYF	TGTGCCAGCAGCCCGGGACTAGCCGCATACGAGCAGTACTTC
TRBV7-6	.	once	TRBJ1-1	CASSLSGAFNTEAFF	TGTGCCAGCAGCTTATCAGGGGCTTTCAACACTGAAGCTTTCTTT
TRBV4-2	.	many	TRBJ1-2	CASSQGEGPNYGYTF	TGTGCCAGCAGCCAGGGAGAGGGTCCAAACTATGGCTACACCTTC
TRBV7-9	TRBD1	.	TRBJ2-7	CASSPTGKDEQYF	TGTGCCAGCAGTCCGACAGGGAAGGACGAGCAGTACTTC
TRBV27	TRBD1	.	TRBJ2-1	CASSRSGTGGPYNEQFF	TGTGCCAGCAGCCGTTCCGGGACAGGGGGCCCCTACAATGAGCAGTTCTTC
TRBV9	.	.	TRBJ2-5	CASTGEEETQYF	TGTGCCAGCACAGGGGAAGAAGAGACCCAGTACTTC
TRBV2	.	.	TRBJ2-5	CAARAQGETQYF	TGTGCCGCCCGGGCGCAGGGAGAGACCCAGTACTTC
TRBV7-2	.	.	TRBJ2-7	CASSLTGRPYEQYF	TGTGCCAGCAGCTTAACGGGGAGACCCTACGAGCAGTACTTC
TRBV5-1	TRBD2	.	TRBJ2-5	CASSLVSGVETQYF	TGCGCCAGCAGCTTAGTTAGCGGGGTGGAGACCCAGTACTTC
TRBV28	TRBD1	.	TRBJ2-7	CASSVPGTGGYEQYF	TGTGCCAGCAGTGTTCCCGGGACAGGGGGCTACGAGCAGTACTTC
TRBV18	.	.	TRBJ1-3	CASSPDGGYGNTIYF	TGTGCCAGCTCACCCGACGGGGGATATGGAAACACCATATATTTT
TRBV5-6	TRBD1	.	TRBJ1-3	CASSLVSGGLDGNTIYF	TGTGCCAGCAGCTTGGTATCAGGGGGCCTGGATGGAAACACCATATATTTT
TRBV27	TRBD2	.	TRBJ2-3	CASSSILAGSTDTQYF	TGTGCCAGCAGTTCCATACTAGCGGGCTCCACAGATACGCAGTATTTT
TRBV27	.	.	TRBJ2-1	CASSPRDYTNEQFF	TGTGCCAGCAGTCCCAGAGACTATACCAATGAGCAGTTCTTC
TRBV13	.	.	TRBJ2-7	CASSPRDRTYEQYF	TGTGCCAGCAGCCCGCGGGACAGAACCTACGAGCAGTACTTC
TRBV5-1	TRBD2	once	TRBJ2-1	CASSTTSNNEQFF	TGCGCCAGCAGCACGACTAGCAACAATGAGCAGTTCTTC
TRBV28	.	.	TRBJ1-4	CASSFRQINEKLFF	TGTGCCAGCAGTTTTCGACAGATTAATGAAAAACTGTTTTTT
TRBV5-1	.	.	TRBJ2-1	CASSLSLPSYNEQFF	TGCGCCAGCAGCCTTAGCCTCCCCTCCTACAATGAGCAGTTCTTC
TRBV7-9	TRBD2	once	TRBJ2-3	CASSLDGGGDTQYF	TGTGCCAGCAGCTTAGACGGGGGGGGAGATACGCAGTATTTT
TRBV6-1	.	.	TRBJ2-7	CASRADYYEQYF	TGTGCCAGCAGAGCGGACTACTACGAGCAGTACTTC
TRBV6-1	.	.	TRBJ2-7	CASSEEAGQYF	TGTGCCAGCAGTGAAGAGGCAGGGCAGTACTTC
TRBV11-3	.	.	TRBJ2-7	CASSSADKPYEQYF	TGTGCCAGCAGCTCCGCGGACAAACCCTACGAGCAGTACTTC
TRBV10-3	.	.	TRBJ2-1	CAISEGYSSYNEQFF	TGTGCCATCAGTGAGGGTTACAGCTCCTACAATGAGCAGTTCTTC
TRBV27	TRBD1	.	TRBJ1-4	CASSLSRTGLSGEKLFF	TGTGCCAGCAGTTTATCGCGGACAGGGTTGAGTGGCGAAAAACTGTTTTTT
TRBV5-6	TRBD1	.	TRBJ2-1	CASSPSGGGMVNEQFF	TGTGCCAGCAGCCCCTCAGGGGGCGGTATGGTCAATGAGCAGTTCTTC
TRBV7-9	.	.	TRBJ2-3	CASSLAAGHTDTQYF	TGTGCCAGCAGCTTGGCTGCGGGGCACACAGATACGCAGTATTTT
TRBV5-6	TRBD1	once	TRBJ2-4	CASSSTGRQNIQYF	TGTGCCAGCAGCTCGACAGGGCGTCAAAACATTCAGTACTTC
TRBV14	TRBD2	.	TRBJ2-7	CASSHHLAGVGEQYF	TGTGCCAGCAGCCACCATCTAGCGGGAGTGGGTGAGCAGTACTTC
TRBV27	.	.	TRBJ1-2	CASSPGLNYGYTF	TGTGCCAGCAGTCCGGGACTGAACTATGGCTACACCTTC
TRBV28	TRBD2	.	TRBJ2-1	CASSPCKRDYNEQFF	TGTGCCAGCAGTCCCTGTAAGCGGGACTACAATGAGCAGTTCTTC
TRBV7-9	.	.	TRBJ1-2	CASSLFSQVVYGYTF	TGTGCCAGCAGCTTATTCTCGCAGGTCGTCTATGGCTACACCTTC
TRBV10-1	.	few	TRBJ2-7	CASSEPGVEQYF	TGCGCCAGCAGTGAGCCGGGGGTCGAGCAGTACTTC
TRBV7-2	.	.	TRBJ1-1	CASSFTGTTLEAFF	TGTGCCAGCAGCTTTACAGGGACAACGCTTGAAGCTTTCTTT
TRBV7-9	.	once	TRBJ1-2	CASSLANYGYTF	TGTGCCAGCAGCCTCGCTAACTATGGCTACACCTTC
TRBV5-1	TRBD1	.	TRBJ1-6	CASRSDISETGRKFSPLHF	TGCGCCAGCAGGTCGGATATTTCCGAGACAGGGAGAAAATTTTCACCCCTCCACTTT
TRBV29-1	TRBD1	.	TRBJ1-1	CSAGTGLPAEAFF	TGCAGCGCCGGGACAGGGCTCCCCGCTGAAGCTTTCTTT
TRBV9	TRBD1	.	TRBJ2-2	CASSLDRGGTGELFF	TGTGCCAGCAGCCTCGACAGGGGGGGTACCGGGGAGCTGTTTTTT
TRBV29-1	TRBD1	.	TRBJ1-2	CSVVDRGRGGYTF	TGCAGCGTTGTAGACAGGGGGCGCGGTGGCTACACCTTC
TRBV2	.	.	TRBJ2-7	CASSEAPAGRSYEQYF	TGTGCCAGCAGTGAAGCTCCGGCAGGGCGAAGCTACGAGCAGTACTTC
TRBV5-1	.	.	TRBJ2-7	CASSLGITRDSYEQYF	TGCGCCAGCAGCTTGGGTATCACGCGAGATAGCTACGAGCAGTACTTC